The clone carrying this TCR beta chain was observed a single time. The data stem from a study of blood T cell repertoires in COVID-19. Under the authors' procedure: Using reference gene primer amplification, nucleated cell counts were estimated. Sequencing was performed with immunoSEQ multiplex PCR; in TCRdb, only in-frame clones are kept and a portion is missing. V and J calls and clone size are given by that table; D and trimming were obtained from the DNA. This table has approximately 70,000 clones, 87% appearing once. The CDR3 is made up of 15 amino acids. The germline V gene encodes CDR1 GTSNPN and CDR2 SVGIG (reference sequence). V was pared by 3 bases and J by 4 bases, with 10 bases of the junction left unmatched.

The source of this sequence is a woman aged 50 to 65 with acute or convalescent COVID-19. The rearrangement links TRBV30 to TRBJ2-7, with 9 bases lining up with TRBD1. Sequenced sample: peripheral blood. The CDR3 here is CAWRPRDRDGYEQYF. The CDR3 DNA reads as TGTGCCTGGAGACCGCGGGACAGGGATGGGTACGAGCAGTACTTC.